This is a list of T cell receptor beta chains from one sample in a study. TCRdb passed the RT-PCR reads through MiXCR, listing each CDR3 protein once. The sample shows fewer than 800,000 distinct CDR3 sequences, about 14% of them seen only once. Sequenced input: memory CD4+ T cells from blood. The source is a female donor in good health, serving as a healthy control. Each CDR3 is given with its conserved first and last residue. The order of the fields is J gene, clone size, D gene, V gene, CDR3 length, CDR3 protein, CDR3 DNA. D genes are given only for firm matches. Clone size is not always given. Where it is, it says once, few, many or a class for expanded clones.

TRBJ2-5 | many | - | TRBV6-1 | 14 | CASGDRGGRETQYF | TGTGCCAGCGGGGATCGGGGTGGGAGAGAGACCCAGTACTTC
TRBJ1-2 | many | TRBD1 | TRBV29-1 | 13 | CSVGAGTGNGYTF | TGCAGCGTTGGAGCCGGGACAGGGAATGGCTACACCTTC
TRBJ1-5 | - | - | TRBV12-3/TRBV12-4 | 15 | CASTISLTSNQPQHF | TGTGCCAGCACCATCTCGCTCACTAGCAATCAGCCCCAGCATTTT
TRBJ1-2 | - | - | TRBV15 | 13 | CATSVRRQGGYTF | TGTGCCACCAGCGTCAGGCGGCAGGGTGGCTACACCTTC
TRBJ2-7 | - | - | TRBV29-1 | 13 | CSVERGGNYEQYF | TGCAGCGTTGAAAGGGGGGGTAACTACGAGCAGTACTTC
TRBJ2-5 | many | - | TRBV7-9 | 15 | CASSPSHSFGETQYF | TGTGCCAGCAGCCCCAGTCACAGCTTCGGGGAGACCCAGTACTTC
TRBJ2-1 | - | - | TRBV4-1 | 13 | CASSPPTSNEQFF | TGCGCCAGCAGTCCTCCCACTAGCAATGAGCAGTTCTTC
TRBJ2-2 | many | TRBD1 | TRBV10-3 | 14 | CAIKEGGNTGELFF | TGTGCCATCAAGGAAGGGGGCAACACCGGGGAGCTGTTTTTT
TRBJ2-3 | few | TRBD1 | TRBV9 | 16 | CASSATGQMITDTQYF | TGTGCCAGCAGCGCCACGGGACAGATGATCACAGATACGCAGTATTTT
TRBJ2-7 | - | TRBD1 | TRBV18 | 17 | CASSTIWRDRVVHEQYF | TGTGCCAGCTCAACTATTTGGCGGGACAGGGTTGTCCACGAGCAGTACTTC
TRBJ2-1 | few | TRBD1 | TRBV6-1 | 16 | CASSAQPGQGSNEQFF | TGTGCCAGCAGTGCGCAACCGGGACAGGGTAGCAATGAGCAGTTCTTC
TRBJ2-3 | many | TRBD2 | TRBV12-3/TRBV12-4 | 16 | CASSSRLAGGSDTQYF | TGTGCCAGCAGTAGCCGACTAGCGGGGGGCTCAGATACGCAGTATTTT
TRBJ1-1 | many | - | TRBV10-3 | 14 | CATLKQGSSSEAFF | TGTGCCACCCTTAAACAGGGAAGTAGTAGTGAAGCTTTCTTT
TRBJ2-2 | few | - | TRBV5-1 | 13 | CASGTSFAGELFF | TGCGCCAGCGGGACGTCTTTCGCCGGGGAGCTGTTTTTT
TRBJ1-6 | - | - | TRBV24-1 | 15 | CATSDHPGPLGALHF | TGTGCCACCAGTGATCACCCGGGCCCCTTGGGAGCCCTCCACTTT
TRBJ1-1 | - | - | TRBV11-2 | 13 | CASSSLGRTEAFF | TGTGCCAGCAGCTCCCTCGGACGGACTGAAGCTTTCTTT
TRBJ2-7 | few | TRBD2 | TRBV20-1 | 13 | CSAPGTSGNEQYF | TGCAGTGCTCCTGGGACTAGCGGGAACGAGCAGTACTTC
TRBJ2-7 | many | - | TRBV10-3 | 14 | CATLSGSFSYEQYF | TGTGCCACCCTCTCGGGGTCCTTCTCCTACGAGCAGTACTTC
TRBJ2-6 | many | - | TRBV5-1 | 15 | CASSFPRAGANVLTF | TGCGCCAGCAGCTTTCCCAGGGCCGGGGCCAACGTCCTGACTTTC
TRBJ1-4 | - | - | TRBV5-1 | 15 | CASSKRQDRSEKLFF | TGCGCCAGCAGCAAACGACAGGACCGCAGTGAAAAACTGTTTTTT
TRBJ2-7 | - | TRBD2 | TRBV28 | 14 | CASSDSGSPYEQYF | TGTGCCAGCAGTGATAGCGGGAGTCCCTACGAGCAGTACTTC
TRBJ1-1 | - | - | TRBV5-1 | 17 | CASSFAPTGHGNTEAFF | TGCGCCAGCAGCTTTGCCCCAACAGGGCACGGGAACACTGAAGCTTTCTTT
TRBJ2-5 | few | TRBD2 | TRBV7-6 | 16 | CASSWTSGGGSETQYF | TGTGCCAGCAGCTGGACTAGCGGGGGAGGATCAGAGACCCAGTACTTC